The next 30 T cell receptor beta chains were all read from a single sample in a study of somatic mutations in cytotoxic T cells in rheumatoid arthritis. This table comes from immunoSEQ multiplex PCR, and its TCRdb copy is limited to in-frame clones, with some not included. This sample has some 20,000 clones, with over 80% found just once. The sequencing sample was made of CD8+ T cells sorted from blood. The source of these receptors is an adult with rheumatoid arthritis.

The V and J genes are TRBV7-9 and TRBJ2-5, with 12 bases matching TRBD2. The CDR3 sequence is 17 residues long. In germline, CDR1 is SEHNR, CDR2 FQNEAQ (reference sequence). With V trimmed by 4 bases and J by 3 bases, 9 bases remained unmatched. CDR3 loop: CASSSPTSGRVEETQYF. The CDR3 DNA sequence: TGTGCCAGCAGCTCGCCGACTAGCGGGAGAGTAGAAGAGACCCAGTACTTC.

The rearrangement links TRBV4-1 to TRBJ2-1; 10 positions agree with TRBD2. The CDR3 is 15 amino acids. The germline gives CDR1 MGHRA, CDR2 YSYEKL. V was pared by 3 bases and J by 9 bases, with 8 bases of the junction left unmatched. This CDR3 reads CASSQASGSFGEQFF. CDR3 nucleotides: TGCGCCAGCAGCCAGGCTAGCGGGAGTTTTGGTGAGCAGTTCTTC.

The rearrangement links TRBV6-1 to TRBJ2-2, with 14 bases fitting TRBD2. The trim removed 2 bases at V and 6 bases at J, leaving 5 bases unmatched. This CDR3 is built from 17 residues. Germline CDR1 is MNHNS and CDR2 is SASEGT. The CDR3 bases are TGTGCCAGCAGTGAAATGTGGACTAGCGGGGGGCCCGGGGAGCTGTTTTTT. This encodes CASSEMWTSGGPGELFF.

Here the CDR3 reads CASSLYNEQFF. The CDR3 coding sequence is TGTGCCAGCAGCCTTTACAATGAGCAGTTCTTC. The chain employs TRBV27 and TRBJ2-1; no clear D gene. Trimming removed 6 bases from V and 4 bases from J, with 4 bases in between. Germline CDR1 MNHEY, CDR2 SMNVEV (reference sequence). This CDR3 has 11 residues.

The chain recombines TRBV7-9 with TRBJ1-5; D is ambiguous. Germline V gene lookup returns CDR1 SEHNR and CDR2 FQNEAQ (reference sequence). This CDR3 is 15 amino acids long. Deletions cut 4 bases from V and 7 bases from J, with 17 bases between. CDR3 in amino acids: CASSSTDTPGQPQHF. CDR3 DNA sequence: TGTGCCAGCAGCTCGACCGACACTCCTGGGCAGCCCCAGCATTTT. The full variable domain, its missing parts supplied by reference TRBV7-9 and TRBJ1-5, is DTGVSQNPRHKITKRGQNVTFRCDPISEHNRLYWYRQTLGQGPEFLTYFQNEAQLEKSRLLSDRFSAERPKGSFSTLEIQRTEQGDSAMYLCASSSTDTPGQPQHFGDGTRLSIL.

This rearrangement joins TRBV7-9 to TRBJ2-1; D not certain. This CDR3 is built from 18 residues. Germline V gene data show CDR1 as SEHNR and CDR2 as FQNEAQ (reference sequence). V lost 3 bases to trimming and J lost 4 bases, with 22 bases between them. The CDR3 DNA reads as TGTGCCAGCAGCTTGGACCCTTCTGGGCGGAGCTCTTACAATGAGCAGTTCTTC. As protein: CASSLDPSGRSSYNEQFF.

This sequence joins TRBV27 and TRBJ2-3; the D is unclear. V lost 4 bases, J lost 4 bases, and 9 bases lay in between. Germline CDR1 reads MNHEY; CDR2 reads SMNVEV (reference sequence). The CDR3 sequence is 13 residues long. CDR3 DNA sequence: TGTGCCAGCAGTTCCCCGCTGGCAGATACGCAGTATTTT. It translates to CASSSPLADTQYF.

V and J are TRBV2 and TRBJ2-7; 7 positions match TRBD2. The CDR3 covers 15 residues. Germline loops: CDR1 SNHLY, CDR2 FYNNEI. V shed 3 bases, J shed 2 bases, and the junction held 7 bases outside the gene matches. The chain's CDR3 is CASSERAGRPYEQYV. The CDR3 DNA is TGTGCCAGCAGTGAGCGAGCGGGGAGGCCCTACGAGCAGTACGTC.

This rearrangement joins TRBV21-1 to TRBJ2-3; the listed D gene, TRBD1, was not tested against the DNA. TRBV21-1 is shown as a pseudogene. CDR3 size: 15 residues. The CDR3 bases are TGTGCCAGCAGCAAAGGGGACAGGGTCGAAGATACGCAGTATTTT. This encodes CASSKGDRVEDTQYF.

V and J are TRBV9 and TRBJ2-3; 13 positions match TRBD2. The length of the CDR3 is 18 residues. The J segment lost 4 bases and the V segment lost 0 bases, leaving 8 bases of the junction unmatched. Germline assignment: CDR1 SGDLS and CDR2 YYNGEE. The CDR3 DNA reads TGTGCCAGCAGCGTAGAGGGGGGGACTAGCGGGAAATCAGATACGCAGTATTTT. Translation gives CASSVEGGTSGKSDTQYF.

This rearrangement joins TRBV10-3 to TRBJ2-3, with 11 positions matching TRBD2. Germline values: CDR1 ENHRY, CDR2 SYGVKD. V shed 6 bases and J 7 bases; nucleotides not matched to a gene: 6. CDR3 size: 14 residues. This chain's CDR3 is CAIRSLAGAYTQYF. CDR3 sequence (DNA): TGTGCCATCAGGTCACTAGCGGGAGCATATACGCAGTATTTT.

The chain carries TRBV27 and TRBJ2-5, with a tentative D call TRBD2 (6 bases). The CDR3 is 15 amino acids. V gave up 6 bases and J gave up 7 bases, with 21 bases separating them. Germline V gives CDR1 MNHEY, CDR2 SMNVEV (reference sequence). The CDR3 DNA sequence: TGTGCCAGCAGCCTGTCCCGGGACTCGCCTAGGACCCAGTACTTC. The encoded protein is CASSLSRDSPRTQYF.

This clone was seen just once. V and J are TRBV19 and TRBJ1-1; tentatively, D is TRBD1 (6 bases). Germline CDR1 LNHDA, CDR2 SQIVND (reference sequence). The CDR3 contains 14 residues. V was cut by 6 bases and J by 6 bases, with 17 bases left in between. CDR3 in DNA: TGTGCCAGTAGGATGGACAGTGCACAAGCTGAAGCTTTCTTT. Amino acid sequence: CASRMDSAQAEAFF.

In this sample, this clone turned up a few times. The rearrangement links TRBV2 to TRBJ2-5; D is unresolved. V was clipped by 4 bases and J by 2 bases, with 11 bases between them. The germline V gene has CDR1 SNHLY and CDR2 FYNNEI. The CDR3 spans 14 residues. The CDR3 here is CASSGSRDQETQYF. The CDR3 coding sequence is TGTGCCAGCAGTGGCAGTAGGGATCAAGAGACCCAGTACTTC.

The V and J genes are TRBV5-6 and TRBJ1-1; tentatively, D is TRBD1 (5 bases). The CDR3 sequence is 15 residues long. V was pared by 4 bases and J by 0 bases, with 13 bases between. The germline V gene has CDR1 SGHDT and CDR2 YYEEEE. CDR3 sequence: CASSLDRGLNTEAFF. In DNA form, the CDR3 reads TGTGCCAGCAGCCTAGATAGGGGCCTGAACACTGAAGCTTTCTTT.

This clone has a handful of counts. This chain uses TRBV6-6 with TRBJ1-1; D remains unclear. This CDR3 has 14 residues. V was pared by 7 bases and J by 7 bases, with 19 bases between. In germline, CDR1 is MNHNY, CDR2 SVGAGI (reference sequence). CDR3 bases: TGTGCCAGCACCGAAGGGTTTGTTCGAGATGAAGCTTTCTTT. This gives the protein CASTEGFVRDEAFF.

The genes are TRBV28 and TRBJ1-5; D not resolved. The germline V and J ends were trimmed by 7 bases and 2 bases, with 6 bases remaining between them. This CDR3 comprises 12 residues. Looked up from germline, CDR1 is MDHEN and CDR2 is SYDVKM. For the CDR3, the DNA is TGTGCCAGCATCCAGGGCAATCAGCCCCAGCATTTT. Translated, it gives CASIQGNQPQHF. Full variable domain (rest looked up from reference TRBV28 and TRBJ1-5): DVKVTQSSRYLVKRTGEKVFLECVQDMDHENMFWYRQDPGLGLRLIYFSYDVKMKEKGDIPEGYSVSREKKERFSLILESASTNQTSMYLCASIQGNQPQHFGDGTRLSIL.

This chain connects TRBV6-1 to TRBJ1-1; a weak D match, TRBD1 (5 bases). Germline V gene data show CDR1 as MNHNS and CDR2 as SASEGT. The CDR3 consists of 15 residues. Trimming stripped 5 bases from V and 1 base from J, with 14 bases between. CDR3 protein: CASSTYRSSNTEAFF. DNA of the CDR3: TGTGCCAGCAGTACCTACAGGAGTTCGAACACTGAAGCTTTCTTT.

This clone was found a few times. The CDR3 bases are TGTGCCAGCACCCACCCAGGGAATGTGGAAGCTTTCTTT. It translates to CASTHPGNVEAFF. The chain joins TRBV28 to TRBJ1-1; D may be TRBD1 (5 bases). The CDR3 length is 13 residues. V was clipped by 7 bases and J by 8 bases, with 17 bases between them. Germline-derived CDR1 and CDR2 are MDHEN and SYDVKM. Filled out from reference TRBV28 and TRBJ1-1, the complete variable domain reads DVKVTQSSRYLVKRTGEKVFLECVQDMDHENMFWYRQDPGLGLRLIYFSYDVKMKEKGDIPEGYSVSREKKERFSLILESASTNQTSMYLCASTHPGNVEAFFGQGTRLTVV.

This clone was detected only once. The rearrangement uses TRBV30 and TRBJ1-3, with 7 bases matching TRBD1. Looked up from germline, CDR1 is GTSNPN and CDR2 is SVGIG (reference sequence). The CDR3 has 15 amino acids. Unmatched junction bases numbered 5, after V lost 3 bases and J lost 0 bases. This CDR3 reads CAWSPDRLSGNTIYF. The DNA for the CDR3 is TGTGCCTGGAGCCCGGACAGGCTCTCTGGAAACACCATATATTTT. Filled out from reference TRBV30 and TRBJ1-3, the complete variable domain reads SQTIHQWPATLVQPVGSPLSLECTVEGTSNPNLYWYRQAAGRGLQLLFYSVGIGQISSEVPQNLSASRPQDRQFILSSKKLLLSDSGFYLCAWSPDRLSGNTIYFGEGSWLTVV.

This chain connects TRBV28 to TRBJ2-7; 9 bases match TRBD1. Unmatched junction bases numbered 1, after V lost 7 bases and J lost 3 bases. Germline V gene lookup returns CDR1 MDHEN and CDR2 SYDVKM. The CDR3 runs 12 residues. The CDR3 sequence is CASKTGGYEQYV. The CDR3 DNA reads TGTGCCAGCAAGACAGGGGGCTACGAGCAGTACGTC.

As concerns this clone: Its ends do not fully match the called genes, so a read error is possible. The chain couples TRBV6-1 to TRBJ2-1, with 7 bases that match TRBD2. The germline CDR1 and CDR2 sequences are MNHNS and SASEGT. This CDR3 comprises 15 residues. In DNA form, the CDR3 reads TGTGCCAGCACTGAAGCGGGGAGCTCCTACAATGAGCAGTTCTTC. This gives the protein CASTEAGSSYNEQFF.

The J gene is TRBJ2-1, the V gene TRBV27; weak D call: TRBD2 (5 bases). V was pared by 7 bases and J by 4 bases, with 11 bases between. This CDR3 has 13 residues. Germline-derived CDR1 and CDR2 are MNHEY and SMNVEV (reference sequence). The CDR3 sequence: CASTGSRYNEQFF. In nucleotides, the CDR3 is TGTGCCAGCACGGGATCCAGATACAATGAGCAGTTCTTC.

The chain combines TRBV9 with TRBJ1-4; 10 bases align to TRBD1. The trim removed 2 bases at V and 8 bases at J, leaving 6 bases unmatched. The CDR3 contains 15 residues. The germline gives CDR1 SGDLS, CDR2 YYNGEE. The CDR3, as DNA: TGTGCCAGCAGCGTTGAAGACAGGGGGCAAGAAAAACTGTTTTTT. This codes for CASSVEDRGQEKLFF.

Concerning this clone itself: The germline gene is not matched at one end of the junction; a read error may be the cause. V gene TRBV30 combines with J gene TRBJ2-2; 7 bases map to TRBD2. Germline-derived CDR1 and CDR2 are GTSNPN and SVGIG (reference sequence). This CDR3 has 17 residues. DNA for the CDR3: TGTGCCTGGAGGGGGACTAAGCGGCCACGAGGACACCGGGGAGCTGTTTTT. Its translation: CAWRGTKRPRGHRGAVF.

V and J are TRBV13 and TRBJ2-1, with 8 bases that match TRBD1. The CDR3 runs to 14 residues. Germline lookup yields CDR1 PRHDT and CDR2 FYEKMQ (reference sequence). After removal of 6 bases from V and 4 bases from J, the junction contained 5 bases not matched to a gene. For the CDR3, the DNA is TGTGCCAGCAGAATCAGGACAGGGTACAATGAGCAGTTCTTC. This gives the protein CASRIRTGYNEQFF.

The J gene is TRBJ2-5, the V gene TRBV7-9; 11 bases map to TRBD2. The CDR3 totals 16 residues. The germline CDR1 and CDR2 sequences are SEHNR and FQNEAQ (reference sequence). Trimming removed 3 bases from V and 0 bases from J; junction bases left unmatched: 3. The CDR3 nucleotides read TGTGCCAGCAGCTTCCCGGGACTAGCGGACCAAGAGACCCAGTACTTC. It encodes CASSFPGLADQETQYF.

The chain joins TRBV5-1 to TRBJ1-1; tentatively, D is TRBD1 (5 bases). V gave up 0 bases and J gave up 4 bases, with 13 bases separating them. Per germline, CDR1 SGHRS and CDR2 YFSETQ. This CDR3 spans 15 amino acids. The DNA of the CDR3 is TGCGCCAGCAGCTTGGGGGACTCAAGAGGCACTGAAGCTTTCTTT. It is translated as CASSLGDSRGTEAFF.

This sequence joins TRBV7-3 and TRBJ1-6; TRBD1 matches at 7 bases. The junction had 13 bases not matched to a gene; V was cut back by 6 bases and J by 5 bases. Germline V gives CDR1 SGHTA, CDR2 FQGTGA. This CDR3 region has 17 residues. CDR3 DNA sequence: TGTGCCAGCAGGTACCCCTTCGTACAGGGGAATAATTCACCCCTCCACTTT. Translating it yields CASRYPFVQGNNSPLHF.

J is TRBJ2-3 and V is TRBV11-3; the D is unclear. Germline CDR1 SGHNT, CDR2 YENEEA. The CDR3 sequence is 15 residues long. The V and J ends lost 1 base and 4 bases respectively, with 12 bases between them. CDR3 region: CASSLGATTADTQYF. CDR3 DNA sequence: TGTGCCAGCAGCTTAGGGGCCACGACCGCAGATACGCAGTATTTT.